This T cell receptor beta chain is drawn from a study of shared clonotypes between healthy human individuals. Measured with immunoSEQ multiplex PCR; TCRdb has only the in-frame clones, and not every one. The table lists a few million clones, more than 90% of them singletons, with around 0.14% in the top ten. After removal of 5 bases from V and 7 bases from J, the junction contained 11 bases not matched to a gene. Germline lookup yields CDR1 SGHTA and CDR2 FQGNSA. The CDR3 length is 16 residues. The V gene is TRBV7-2, the J gene TRBJ2-2; 9 bases agree with TRBD2. This TCR came from a man aged 18 to 29 in good health. Sequenced material: naive CD4+ T cells sorted from blood. Indicated subset: CD45RA+ positively selected. CDR3 sequence: CASSTEAGGRVGELFF. CDR3 DNA: TGTGCCAGCAGCACCGAAGCGGGAGGAAGGGTCGGGGAGCTGTTTTTT.